This T cell receptor beta chain was identified during a study of cytomegalovirus exposure and HLA in healthy donors. Study outcomes and limitations: Usually a TCR sequence was rare, but some public TCRs were found in many donors. The authors enumerated roughly 180 TCR beta chains as linked to cytomegalovirus.

In the PCR, 60 Vbeta and 13 Jbeta primers were used. The protocol was immunoSEQ multiplex PCR, while the TCRdb copy is restricted to in-frame clones and leaves out a portion. The sample carries fewer than 130,000 clones, around 79% recorded once. The germline gives CDR1 KGHSH, CDR2 LQKENI. The CDR3 has 16 residues. Germline trimming cut 3 bases from V and 0 bases from J; bases unmatched to any gene: 7. In this sample, this clone turned up a few times. Its antigen is still unknown. This sequence joins TRBV18 and TRBJ1-1; 7 bases map to TRBD1. This TCR derives from a woman aged 40 to 50 in good health and CMV-seronegative. The sample taken for sequencing was PBMCs. For the CDR3, the DNA is TGTGCCAGCTCACCCTACTCGGGACAGATGAACACTGAAGCTTTCTTT. Encoded protein: CASSPYSGQMNTEAFF.